Below, 21 T cell receptor beta chains from the same sample are listed, as sequenced in a study of cytomegalovirus exposure and HLA in healthy donors. The study ran its PCR with 60 Vbeta and 13 Jbeta primers. Data came from immunoSEQ multiplex PCR; TCRdb stores just in-frame clones and leaves some out. The data contain tens of thousands of clones, about 79% of them singletons. The source material was PBMCs. Receptors originate from a woman aged 18-30 years in good health and CMV-seronegative.

The chain employs TRBV5-6 and TRBJ2-7; TRBD1 matches 7 bases. V shed 4 bases and J 7 bases; nucleotides not matched to a gene: 2. This CDR3 is built from 11 residues. CDR1 is SGHDT, CDR2 YYEEEE, per germline. The CDR3 loop reads CASSQQGEQYF. DNA of the CDR3: TGTGCCAGCAGCCAACAGGGGGAGCAGTACTTC. The full variable domain, rest sourced from reference TRBV5-6 and TRBJ2-7, is DAGVTQSPTHLIKTRGQQVTLRCSPKSGHDTVSWYQQALGQGPQFIFQYYEEEERQRGNFPDRFSGHQFPNYSSELNVNALLLGDSALYLCASSQQGEQYFGPGTRLTVT.

The rearrangement joins TRBV9 to TRBJ1-1, with D unresolved. Deletions cut 4 bases from V and 4 bases from J, with 17 bases between. The CDR3 extends over 15 amino acids. CDR1 and CDR2 (germline): SGDLS, YYNGEE. The CDR3 DNA reads as TGTGCCAGCAGCCATCCTGGAGGGCTCGGCACTGAAGCTTTCTTT. Amino acids: CASSHPGGLGTEAFF.

The chain joins TRBV28 to TRBJ2-1; TRBD1 agrees at 9 bases. J was trimmed by 3 bases and V by 11 bases; bases with no gene match: 11. The CDR3 runs to 15 residues. Germline values: CDR1 MDHEN, CDR2 SYDVKM. The DNA of the CDR3 is TGTGCCCTCGGTTCCGGGGACAGGGACTACAATGAGCAGTTCTTC. It codes for CALGSGDRDYNEQFF.

V is TRBV9 and J is TRBJ2-1; a weak D match, TRBD2 (6 bases). V was cut by 0 bases and J by 6 bases, with 13 bases left in between. Germline CDR1 and CDR2: SGDLS and YYNGEE. This CDR3 is 15 amino acids long. This chain's CDR3 is CASSVGLGGSNEQFF. The DNA of the CDR3 is TGTGCCAGCAGCGTAGGACTAGGAGGGTCCAATGAGCAGTTCTTC.

This clone has a handful of counts. This chain joins TRBV5-1 and TRBJ1-1; 7 positions agree with TRBD1. Per germline, CDR1 SGHRS and CDR2 YFSETQ. Trimming at V came to 3 bases and at J to 2 bases, leaving 10 bases not matched to a gene. The CDR3 loop spans 16 amino acids. The CDR3 DNA follows: TGCGCCAGCAGCTCACGTAACAGGGGAATTAACACTGAAGCTTTCTTT. This sequence encodes CASSSRNRGINTEAFF.

V usage is TRBV19 and J usage is TRBJ1-2; 7 nucleotides align to TRBD1. V shed 10 bases, J shed 1 base, and the junction held 15 bases outside the gene matches. There are 16 residues in the CDR3. Germline CDR1 is LNHDA and CDR2 is SQIVND (reference sequence). CDR3 DNA sequence: TGTGCCACCGGGGCCGGGACAGCCCTTTTTAACTATGGCTACACCTTC. Translating gives CATGAGTALFNYGYTF.

The chain employs TRBV18 and TRBJ2-1; D gene uncertain. Germline V gives CDR1 KGHSH, CDR2 LQKENI. The germline V and J ends were trimmed by 0 bases and 0 bases, with 12 bases remaining between them. This CDR3 has 17 amino acids. As DNA, the CDR3 is TGTGCCAGCTCACCACCGCAATCCGCGAGCTCCTACAATGAGCAGTTCTTC. Amino acid sequence: CASSPPQSASSYNEQFF.

The V call is TRBV9, the J call TRBJ2-1; D call uncertain. The CDR3 consists of 12 residues. Trimming stripped 1 base from V and 5 bases from J, with 4 bases between. Germline V lookup: CDR1 SGDLS, CDR2 YYNGEE. CDR3 in amino acids: CASSVQDNEQFF. CDR3 DNA: TGTGCCAGCAGCGTACAGGACAATGAGCAGTTCTTC.

V is TRBV7-2 and J is TRBJ2-7, with 8 bases that match TRBD2. The V segment lost 4 bases and the J segment 2 bases; nucleotides outside the gene matches: 7. The CDR3 loop spans 15 amino acids. Looked up from germline, CDR1 is SGHTA and CDR2 is FQGNSA. In DNA, the CDR3 is TGTGCCAGCAGCTCCACTCGGGGGGGCACCTACGAGCAGTACTTC. As protein: CASSSTRGGTYEQYF.

The chain links TRBV10-3 to TRBJ1-2, with TRBD1 matching 10 bases. Germline CDR1 ENHRY, CDR2 SYGVKD. Trimming took 6 bases from V and 2 from J; bases not matched to a gene: 3. The CDR3 spans 14 residues. The CDR3 sequence: CAISGTGENYGYTF. In DNA form, the CDR3 reads TGTGCCATCAGCGGGACAGGGGAAAACTATGGCTACACCTTC.

This clone was detected a few times. The rearrangement uses TRBV18 and TRBJ1-2; unclear D gene. CDR3 size: 12 residues. Trimming removed 3 bases at V and 4 bases at J, with 6 bases between. CDR1 and CDR2 (germline): KGHSH, LQKENI. The CDR3 nucleotides are TGTGCCAGCTCACCGTCAGTCTATGGCTACACCTTC. Residues: CASSPSVYGYTF.

J is TRBJ1-5 and V is TRBV9; no clear D. The germline CDR1 and CDR2 sequences are SGDLS and YYNGEE. The CDR3 sequence is 15 residues long. Trimming shortened V by 0 bases and J by 3 bases, and 10 bases separated the two germline ends. The chain's CDR3 is CASSVGVRNNQPQHF. CDR3 coding DNA: TGTGCCAGCAGCGTAGGAGTTAGAAACAATCAGCCCCAGCATTTT.

This sequence joins TRBV7-2 and TRBJ2-6, with unresolved D. V lost 7 bases to trimming and J lost 4 bases, with 11 bases between them. Germline-derived CDR1 and CDR2 are SGHTA and FQGNSA. CDR3 length: 14 amino acids. The CDR3 DNA sequence: TGTGCCAGCACCACAAACTACGGGGCCAACGTCCTGACTTTC. This translates into CASTTNYGANVLTF.

This rearrangement joins TRBV6-5 to TRBJ2-7; 7 nucleotides line up with TRBD2. Germline lookup yields CDR1 MNHEY and CDR2 SVGAGI. There are 13 residues in the CDR3. The ends lost 10 bases at V and 6 bases at J; junction bases unmatched: 12. The CDR3 sequence: CATGGGGEGEQYF. Here the CDR3 DNA reads TGTGCCACCGGAGGTGGGGGGGAAGGCGAGCAGTACTTC.

The genes are TRBV6-6 and TRBJ2-3; D unclear. CDR3 length: 14 amino acids. Germline-derived CDR1 and CDR2 are MNHNY and SVGAGI (reference sequence). The V gene lost 3 bases and the J gene lost 0 bases, with 7 bases spanning the gap. The CDR3 protein is CASSYSVSTDTQYF. CDR3 bases: TGTGCCAGCAGTTATTCCGTGAGCACAGATACGCAGTATTTT.

This chain uses TRBV4-3 with TRBJ1-2, with D possibly matching TRBD1 (5 bases). The V end was cut by 2 bases, the J end by 0 bases, with 16 bases between. The V gene's germline CDR1 is LGHNA and CDR2 YSLEER. This CDR3 contains 17 residues. CDR3 DNA: TGCGCCAGCAGCCAATCACCAAGAACAGGATCTAACTATGGCTACACCTTC. It specifies CASSQSPRTGSNYGYTF.

The rearrangement links TRBV30 to TRBJ1-4, with 7 nucleotides matching TRBD1. V trimming: 5 bases; J trimming: 7 bases; junction bases outside the gene matches: 7. CDR3 length: 13 residues. CDR1 is GTSNPN and CDR2 is SVGIG in the germline V gene (reference sequence). The CDR3 is CAWDRDDGEKLFF. For the CDR3, the DNA is TGTGCCTGGGACAGGGACGATGGTGAAAAACTGTTTTTT.

V and J are TRBV19 and TRBJ1-1; no firm D call. Germline CDR1 reads LNHDA; CDR2 reads SQIVND (reference sequence). The germline V and J ends were trimmed by 11 bases and 1 base, with 11 bases remaining between them. The CDR3 spans 12 residues. The CDR3 protein is CASKRGNTEAFF. CDR3 nucleotides: TGTGCCTCCAAACGGGGGAACACTGAAGCTTTCTTT.

The rearrangement joins TRBV27 to TRBJ2-1; a weak D match, TRBD2 (6 bases). This CDR3 spans 15 amino acids. Germline CDR1 MNHEY, CDR2 SMNVEV (reference sequence). V shed 6 bases and J shed 1 base, with 13 bases lying between them. This CDR3 is CASRIADPSYNEQFF. CDR3 in DNA: TGTGCCAGCAGAATAGCGGATCCTTCCTACAATGAGCAGTTCTTC.

In nucleotides, the CDR3 is TGTGCCAGCAGCTTGTCGACTAGCGGGAGCGATGAGCAGTTCTTC. As protein: CASSLSTSGSDEQFF. This rearrangement joins TRBV5-6 to TRBJ2-1; 12 bases agree with TRBD2. V lost 1 base and J lost 8; bases outside the gene matches: 4. This CDR3 is 15 amino acids long. In germline, CDR1 is SGHDT, CDR2 YYEEEE.

The chain combines TRBV25-1 with TRBJ2-7, with 9 bases that match TRBD1. The CDR3 is 13 residues long. CDR1 is MGHDK and CDR2 is SYGVNS in the germline V gene. V lost 11 bases and J lost 1; bases outside the gene matches: 6. Written as DNA, the CDR3 is TGTGCCTCCTCCGGGACAGGGTCCTACGAGCAGTACTTC. Protein sequence: CASSGTGSYEQYF.